This T cell receptor (beta chain) originates from a study of blood T cell repertoires in COVID-19. Profiling relied on immunoSEQ multiplex PCR, and the TCRdb table lists in-frame clones only, not all of them. The sample has 110,000 or so clones; over 65% are singletons. The V segment lost 1 base and the J segment 2 bases; nucleotides outside the gene matches: 4. Germline CDR1 SGHDN, CDR2 FVKESK. The CDR3 covers 16 residues. The chain joins TRBV14 to TRBJ1-5, with TRBD1 matching 8 bases. The sample was peripheral blood. The TCR sequence derives from a man in his 70s with acute or convalescent COVID-19. CDR3 nucleotide sequence: TGTGCCAGCAGCCAAGGCCAGGGGGCTGGCAATCAGCCCCAGCATTTT. Translated: CASSQGQGAGNQPQHF.